This note documents a single T cell receptor (beta chain) sequence. Study members were between about 18 and 89 years old and lived in fewer than 30 US regions. Researchers sorted participants into cohorts using their self-reported clinical history. The study counted Cohort 3 donors as recovered given two negative PCRs, clearance, or symptom resolution. This entry comes from a study of blood T cell repertoires in COVID-19. Study overall: PBMCs, B-cell-depleted T cells, or T cells provided the cDNA or gDNA that made up the material.

The CDR3 has 15 residues. Losses at the gene ends were 0 bases for V and 5 bases for J; bases not matched to a gene: 5. Germline CDR1 is SGHNT and CDR2 is YYREEE (reference sequence). Clones were sequenced by immunoSEQ multiplex PCR, and TCRdb holds only the in-frame ones, with some missing. The profile covers roughly 200,000 clones, with 85% appearing a single time and about 19% taken by the ten largest. The specimen sequenced was PBMCs or T cells enriched from blood (not recorded which). The receptor's source is a middle-aged man who had recovered from COVID-19. The chain combines TRBV5-4 with TRBJ2-5; 9 bases map to TRBD2. The CDR3 protein is CASSLAGLAMETQYF. CDR3 nucleotides: TGTGCCAGCAGCTTGGCCGGACTAGCGATGGAGACCCAGTACTTC.